This T cell receptor (beta chain) was captured by sequencing in a study of T cells after yellow fever vaccination (dated by TCRdb to the late 2010s). Background on the whole study: Staining for CD3, CD45RA, CCR7 and CD95 was used to sort memory subsets (EM, EMRA, CM and Tscm) on a BD FACS Aria III. The SMART-Seq v4 Ultra Low Input RNA kit was used to prepare libraries from fractions with low cell numbers. Bulk TCR alpha and beta repertoires were sequenced longitudinally to track T-cell clones before and after primary and booster YFV17D yellow fever vaccination. Two healthy male donors, one aged 18 to 30 and one aged 30 to 40 years, made up the cohort. Blood was drawn at multiple timepoints before and after primary and secondary immunization, with bulk PBMC replicates and cell subsets isolated. Memory subsets were sorted on days 0, 15 and 45 and at 18 months following primary vaccination, and on days 0, 15 and 45 following the 30-year booster. Study-wide conclusions, independent of this receptor: After the booster, most clones that had expanded after primary vaccination were detected again (about 95% of CD4 and around nine tenths of CD8), suggesting broad maintenance of memory. A small share of clonotypes was detected in both CD4 and CD8 compartments, with the overlap likely arising from convergent recombination. FACS-sorted repertoires could contain abundant contaminating clonotypes from the bulk population, so computational filtering was required. In the sorted memory subsets on day 0, nearly all of the vaccine-responding clonotypes fell below detection. Compared with the primary T-cell response, the secondary T-cell response was weaker but faster, peaking on day 5 rather than day 15. Because only a couple of donors were included in the study, the extent to which the findings can be generalized is limited.

This clonotype was counted many times. One base away there is no much larger clone; base qualities are not given. Taken from cysteine to phenylalanine, the CDR3 has 13 residues. The entry retains the CDR3 DNA only, 39 bases that are in frame from base 1. CDR1 MNHEY and CDR2 SMNVEV are derived from the germline V gene (reference sequence). V is trimmed back by 8 bases and J by 9 bases, and the junction contains 10 bases that no gene match accounts for. The instrument was an Illumina NovaSeq 6000. TCR cDNA was made using 5'RACE template switching, a step that added a universal primer site and unique molecular identifiers. Priming of cDNA synthesis was performed from both the TCR alpha and TCR beta constant segments. Library amplification used two PCR steps, and the second PCR step added sample barcodes and sequencing adapters. Sequencing of libraries was done on Illumina HiSeq 2500 (2x100 bp) or NovaSeq (2x150 bp). For the original study's pipeline: MIGEC handled demultiplexing of reads and collapsing into UMI consensus sequences, while MiXCR performed V(D)J alignment. Vaccine-responding clonotypes were defined with edgeR using replicate PBMC samples, requiring FDR below 0.01 and a log2 fold change above 5 up to day 15. Bulk clonotypes were assigned CD4 or CD8 identity according to which sequenced CD4 or CD8 repertoire held them at higher abundance. To estimate how each clone was distributed across memory phenotypes, clonotype frequencies in memory subsets were weighted by the numbers of FACS-sorted cells. Through fastp at Q25 and MiXCR, TCRdb rebuilt clones from the public reads, retaining in-frame beta chains. Rows matching on CDR3 protein sequence are summarized as one entry with the most common DNA and genes. In this record, the V and J calls reflect TCRdb's handling and not the investigators' own analysis. For this sample there are 45,000 to 60,000 distinct CDR3 sequences; 4.5% to 6% appear just once. The ten largest clonotypes hold 25% to 40% of the sample.

The sample's treatment or condition label is to be understood as: live attenuated yellow fever vaccine strain. A standard Ficoll-Paque protocol was used to isolate PBMCs from peripheral blood. RNA from sorted memory subsets was extracted with the RNeasy Micro Kit. Sample: PBMCs, either bulk or a sorted T-cell subset (CD4+, CD8+, memory, or dextramer-sorted; not recorded which), taken on the day of the yellow fever booster vaccination. The chain uses TRBV27 and TRBJ2-1; 7 junctional bases match TRBD2. The receptor was isolated from a man younger than 30 who received the YFV17D yellow fever vaccine. The CDR3 reads CASRLRGYIEQFF. DNA sequence: TGTGCCAGCCGTCTGCGGGGGTATATTGAGCAGTTCTTC.